Below, 2 T cell receptor beta chains from the same sample are listed, as sequenced in a study of blood T cell repertoires in COVID-19. Some clones are missing from TCRdb's copy, which holds only in-frame ones; the method was immunoSEQ multiplex PCR. The table includes about 160,000 clones, about four fifths detected once. Sequenced material: peripheral blood. The source of these receptors is a woman aged 55-69 years with COVID-19, enrolled during active disease.

The chain employs TRBV7-8 and TRBJ2-1; a weak D match, TRBD2 (5 bases). CDR1 is SGHVS, CDR2 FQNEAQ, per germline. V lost 5 bases and J lost 4, with 6 bases in between. There are 12 residues in the CDR3. As DNA, the CDR3 is TGTGCCAGCAGCCGGACTTACAATGAGCAGTTCTTC. It encodes CASSRTYNEQFF.

The V gene is TRBV6-2 or TRBV6-3, the J gene TRBJ2-6; D is undetermined. V was clipped by 2 bases and J by 4 bases, with 12 bases between them. This CDR3 spans 16 amino acids. Germline V gives CDR1 MNHEY, CDR2 SVGEGT. Written as DNA, the CDR3 is TGTGCCAGCAGTTACATCTATGGTGCGGGGGCCAACGTCCTGACTTTC. This codes for CASSYIYGAGANVLTF.